The rows below give T cell receptor beta chains drawn from one sample of a study of shared T cell receptors in the human thymus. Clones were sequenced by immunoSEQ multiplex PCR, and TCRdb holds only the in-frame ones, with some missing. This sample yields 500,000 to 550,000 clones, of which approximately 80% are seen a single time; around 0.013% belongs to the top ten. The same specimen was also included in a second study, on human thymus T cells.

Specimen: thymocytes. These receptors came from a boy under two years old with a congenital heart defect. The CDR3 runs from the conserved cysteine through the conserved F or W. D genes are given only for firm matches. Clone size is stated in some rows and not others, as once, few, many or a class when expanded.

NA	TRBV21-1	NA	TRBJ2-2	TGTGCCAGAGCCGCTAGCGGGAGATTTCACACCGGGGAGCTGTTTTTT	CARAASGRFHTGELFF
TRBD1	TRBV6-5	NA	TRBJ1-2	TGTGCCAGCAGTTTCAGACAGGGTACTAACTATGGCTACACCTTC	CASSFRQGTNYGYTF
NA	TRBV7-9	NA	TRBJ2-7	TGTGCCAGCAGCTTAGCGAAGGACAGTCACTACGAGCAGTACTTC	CASSLAKDSHYEQYF
TRBD1	TRBV6-5	NA	TRBJ2-7	TGTGCCAGCAGTTACCCTGGGACACAGGGGTTACACGAGCAGTACTTC	CASSYPGTQGLHEQYF
NA	TRBV6-4	NA	TRBJ1-5	TGTGCCAGCAGTGACAGGGGTGTGAGTCAGCCCCAGCATTTT	CASSDRGVSQPQHF
NA	TRBV7-2	once	TRBJ1-1	TGTGCCAGCAGCTTTGGCCTTGAAGCTTTCTTT	CASSFGLEAFF
NA	TRBV7-9	NA	TRBJ1-2	TGTGCCAGCAGCCCTGGGACAAGGGCAGAGGGCTATGGCTACACCTTC	CASSPGTRAEGYGYTF
NA	TRBV6-1	few	TRBJ2-3	TGTGCCAGCAGTGAAGCGAGGCAGACTTTAGATACGCAGTATTTT	CASSEARQTLDTQYF
TRBD2	TRBV6-5	few	TRBJ2-3	TGTGCCAGCAGTTTTAAGCGGGAGGGAGGCACAGATACGCAGTATTTT	CASSFKREGGTDTQYF
TRBD2	TRBV27	NA	TRBJ2-3	TGTGCCAGCAGTTCCTCCTGGACTAGCTTCATTCATACGCAGTATTTT	CASSSSWTSFIHTQYF
TRBD1	TRBV19	NA	TRBJ2-7	TGTGCCAGTAGTACCCAGACAGGGGACTCCTACGAGCAGTACTTC	CASSTQTGDSYEQYF
NA	TRBV7-9	NA	TRBJ2-5	TGTGCCAGCAGCTTAGTGGTGGGAGGGGGACAGACCCAGTACTTC	CASSLVVGGGQTQYF
TRBD2	TRBV5-1	NA	TRBJ2-1	TGCGCCAGCAGCTTGGGACTAGCGGACCCGCTGAACCACAATGAGCAGTTCTTC	CASSLGLADPLNHNEQFF
NA	TRBV5-8	NA	TRBJ2-2	TGTGCCAGCATATTAACCCGACAGACCACAAGCTTAGACACCGGGGAGCTGTTTTTT	CASILTRQTTSLDTGELFF
TRBD2	TRBV7-6	NA	TRBJ2-2	TGTGCCAGCAGCTCAAACGTAGCGGGAGGGCCTACCGGGGAGCTGTTTTTT	CASSSNVAGGPTGELFF
NA	TRBV19	NA	TRBJ1-2	TGTGCCAGTAGTTACCGGGACACTTCCTATGGCTACACCTTC	CASSYRDTSYGYTF
TRBD1	TRBV29-1	NA	TRBJ1-4	TGCAGCGTTGGGGTATCGGGGACAGGGAATGAAAAACTGTTTTTT	CSVGVSGTGNEKLFF
NA	TRBV28	NA	TRBJ1-1	TGTGCCAGCAGGCGGGCCAACACTGAAGCTTTCTTT	CASRRANTEAFF
TRBD1	TRBV7-3	NA	TRBJ2-2	TGTGCCAGCAGCCCCACGGGCACAGGGGATCCCGGGGAGCTGTTTTTT	CASSPTGTGDPGELFF
TRBD1	TRBV6-1	NA	TRBJ1-3	TGTGCCAGCCCCGGGACAGGGTCTTCTGGAAACACCATATATTTT	CASPGTGSSGNTIYF
NA	TRBV18	NA	TRBJ2-7	TGTGCCAGCTCACCGGGGTGGGAGGCCACCTACGAGCAGTACTTC	CASSPGWEATYEQYF
TRBD2	TRBV4-1	NA	TRBJ2-3	TGCGCCAGCAGCCAATCGATAGCGGGGGGGACAGATACGCAGTATTTT	CASSQSIAGGTDTQYF
NA	TRBV5-4	NA	TRBJ2-1	TGTGCCAGCAGCTCTTACTGGAATGAGCAGTTCTTC	CASSSYWNEQFF
NA	TRBV7-9	NA	TRBJ1-1	TGTGCCAGCAGCCCTAAGACAGTCCTCGGGAACACTGAAGCTTTCTTT	CASSPKTVLGNTEAFF
NA	TRBV7-9	NA	TRBJ2-7	TGTGCCAGCAGCCTGGGCATGGAATGGACCTACGAGCAGTACTTC	CASSLGMEWTYEQYF
TRBD1	TRBV7-2	NA	TRBJ2-7	TGTGCCAGCAGCCCTTGGGGGACAGGGGGTGATAACTCCTACGAGCAGTACTTC	CASSPWGTGGDNSYEQYF
TRBD2	TRBV5-4	NA	TRBJ2-1	TGTGCCAGCAGCTTGGCCGCCAAGCGGGGGAGCTCCTACAATGAGCAGTTCTTC	CASSLAAKRGSSYNEQFF
TRBD1	TRBV7-6	few	TRBJ2-7	TGTGCCAGCAGTCCTCGGACAGGCCCCTACGAGCAGTACTTC	CASSPRTGPYEQYF
TRBD2	TRBV7-7	NA	TRBJ2-1	TGTGCTAGCAGCCCCCGTATGACTAGCGGGGACAACTACAATGAGCAGTTCTTC	CASSPRMTSGDNYNEQFF
TRBD1	TRBV28	NA	TRBJ2-5	TGTGCCAGCAGTTTGGGACAGTCGACACAAGAGACCCAGTACTTC	CASSLGQSTQETQYF
TRBD2	TRBV7-2	NA	TRBJ2-7	TGTGCCAGCAGCTCGGCGACTAGCGGGAGGGCCTACGAGCAGTACTTC	CASSSATSGRAYEQYF
NA	TRBV9	NA	TRBJ2-3	TGTGCCAGCAGCGCCCTGGGACTTCCCCTGGGGGGCACAGATACGCAGTATTTT	CASSALGLPLGGTDTQYF
NA	TRBV6-5	NA	TRBJ2-7	TGTGCCAGCAGTTACTTGGGGCTCCTATCCTACGAGCAGTACTTC	CASSYLGLLSYEQYF
NA	TRBV28	NA	TRBJ1-3	TGTGCCAGCAGCTCATACACCATCTCTGGAAACACCATATATTTT	CASSSYTISGNTIYF
NA	TRBV4-2	NA	TRBJ1-1	TGTGCCAGCAGCCAAGCGGTCATTTGGAACACTGAAGCTTTCTTT	CASSQAVIWNTEAFF
NA	TRBV20-1	NA	TRBJ2-3	TGCAGTGCTAGCTATCCGTATACGCAGTATTTT	CSASYPYTQYF
NA	TRBV5-6	NA	TRBJ2-5	TGTGCCAGCAGCCAGCGGGCGGACTCATTCGGCGAGACCCAGTACTTC	CASSQRADSFGETQYF
TRBD1	TRBV6-5	NA	TRBJ2-7	TGTGCCAGCAGATGGCGGGACAGGGTTCAGCAGTACTTC	CASRWRDRVQQYF
NA	TRBV5-1	few	TRBJ1-2	TGCGCCAGCAGCTCGTCGGACAGTTATGGCTACACCTTC	CASSSSDSYGYTF
TRBD2	TRBV28	NA	TRBJ2-3	TGTGCCAGCAGTGCCAAGCGGGAGTGGCCAGATACGCAGTATTTT	CASSAKREWPDTQYF
TRBD2	TRBV5-1	once	TRBJ2-1	TGCGCCAGCAGCGGGACTAGCGTAGACAATGAGCAGTTCTTC	CASSGTSVDNEQFF